A selection of T cell receptor beta chains follows, all from one sample in a study of beta chain features in type 1 diabetes. Libraries were prepared by immunoSEQ multiplex PCR; TCRdb keeps only in-frame clonotypes and omits some of them. The top ten hold over 0.035% of the sample, which has hundreds of thousands of clones, over 9.5% seen once. Sequences were obtained from naive CD4+ T cells from blood. The receptors come from a young woman in good health. Both conserved end residues are part of each CDR3. A D gene is named only where the DNA matches it firmly. Not all rows give a size; the values are once, few, many and, for expanded clones, a class.

CDR3nt	CDR3aa	d_gene	v_gene	abundance	j_gene
TGCGCCAGCAGCCAACAAGGGACGGTGAACACTGAAGCTTTCTTT	CASSQQGTVNTEAFF	.	TRBV4-1	.	TRBJ1-1
TGTGCCAGCTCCCGGGACAGGGGCCACGAGCAGTACTTC	CASSRDRGHEQYF	TRBD1	TRBV9	.	TRBJ2-7
TGTGCCAGCAGCCCAAAGTATGGCGGGAGCACAGATACGCAGTATTTT	CASSPKYGGSTDTQYF	.	TRBV4-2	few	TRBJ2-3
TGTGCCAGCAGCTGGACAGGGGGAAACAATGAGCAGTTCTTC	CASSWTGGNNEQFF	TRBD1	TRBV5-6	.	TRBJ2-1
TGTGCCACCAGCAGAGATCGTGAGCGAACTCTGTTTTTT	CATSRDRERTLFF	.	TRBV15	few	TRBJ1-4
TGTGCCAGCAGTGAACAGGGAGCCGATACGCAGTATTTT	CASSEQGADTQYF	.	TRBV2	.	TRBJ2-3
TGTGCCAGCAGCTATACGGGGGGCCAAGAGACCCAGTACTTC	CASSYTGGQETQYF	TRBD2	TRBV5-4	.	TRBJ2-5
TGTGCCAGCAGCACTTGGACAGGAGAGACCCAGTACTTC	CASSTWTGETQYF	TRBD1	TRBV9	few	TRBJ2-5
TGTGCCAGCAGCTCGAATCCTAACTATGGCTACACCTTC	CASSSNPNYGYTF	.	TRBV7-6	.	TRBJ1-2
TGTGCCAGCAGCTTTGTGACGGGGACCCAGTACTTC	CASSFVTGTQYF	.	TRBV11-2	.	TRBJ2-5